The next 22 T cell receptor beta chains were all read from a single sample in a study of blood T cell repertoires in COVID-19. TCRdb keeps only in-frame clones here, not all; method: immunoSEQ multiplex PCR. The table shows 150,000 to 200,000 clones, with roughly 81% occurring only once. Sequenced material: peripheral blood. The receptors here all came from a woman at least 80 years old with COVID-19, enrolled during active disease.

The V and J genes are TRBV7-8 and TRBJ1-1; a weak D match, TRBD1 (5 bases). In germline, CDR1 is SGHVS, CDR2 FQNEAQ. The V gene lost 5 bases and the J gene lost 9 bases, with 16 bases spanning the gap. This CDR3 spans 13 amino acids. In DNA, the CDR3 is TGTGCCAGCAGCCCTACGGACACCCAGAAAGCTTTCTTT. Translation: CASSPTDTQKAFF.

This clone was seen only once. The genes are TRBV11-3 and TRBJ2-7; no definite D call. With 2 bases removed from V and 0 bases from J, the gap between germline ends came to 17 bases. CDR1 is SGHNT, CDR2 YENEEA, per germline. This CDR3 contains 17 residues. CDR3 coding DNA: TGTGCCAGCAGCTTATGGGCTGTTTCTGCCAGCTCCTACGAGCAGTACTTC. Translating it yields CASSLWAVSASSYEQYF. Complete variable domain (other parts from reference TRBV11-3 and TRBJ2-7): EAGVVQSPRYKIIEKKQPVAFWCNPISGHNTLYWYLQNLGQGPELLIRYENEEAVDDSQLPKDRFSAERLKGVDSTLKIQPAELGDSAVYLCASSLWAVSASSYEQYFGPGTRLTVT.

Here the CDR3 reads CASSLLSVSTDTQYF. The DNA of the CDR3 is TGTGCCAGCAGCTTACTTAGTGTGAGCACAGATACGCAGTATTTT. The chain joins TRBV7-6 to TRBJ2-3; D call uncertain. Germline loops: CDR1 SGHVS, CDR2 FNYEAQ. This CDR3 is 15 amino acids long. Trimming removed 2 bases at V and 0 bases at J, with 9 bases between.

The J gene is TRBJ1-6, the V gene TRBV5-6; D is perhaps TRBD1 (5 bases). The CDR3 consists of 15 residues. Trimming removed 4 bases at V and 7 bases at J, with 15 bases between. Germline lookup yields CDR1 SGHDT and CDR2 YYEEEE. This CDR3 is CASSPDGGGNSPLHF. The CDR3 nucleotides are TGTGCCAGCAGCCCGGACGGGGGAGGCAATTCACCCCTCCACTTT.

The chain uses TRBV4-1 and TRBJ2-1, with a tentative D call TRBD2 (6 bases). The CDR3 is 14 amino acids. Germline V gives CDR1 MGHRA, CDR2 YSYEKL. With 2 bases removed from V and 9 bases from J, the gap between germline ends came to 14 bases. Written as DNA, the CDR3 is TGCGCCAGCAGCCAATACCCCGGGAGTAGTGAGCAGTTCTTC. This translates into CASSQYPGSSEQFF.

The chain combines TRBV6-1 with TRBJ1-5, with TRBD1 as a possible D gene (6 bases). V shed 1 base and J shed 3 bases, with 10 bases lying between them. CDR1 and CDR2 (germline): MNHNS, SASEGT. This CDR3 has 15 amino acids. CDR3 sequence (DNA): TGTGCCAGCAGTGAAGAACAGGGTAACAATCAGCCCCAGCATTTT. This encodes CASSEEQGNNQPQHF.

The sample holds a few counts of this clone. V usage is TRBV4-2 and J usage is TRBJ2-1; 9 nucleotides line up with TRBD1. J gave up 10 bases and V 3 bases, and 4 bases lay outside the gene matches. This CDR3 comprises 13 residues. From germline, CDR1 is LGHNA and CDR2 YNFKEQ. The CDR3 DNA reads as TGTGCCAGCAGCCATCCCGGGACAGGGGAGCAGTTCTTC. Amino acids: CASSHPGTGEQFF.

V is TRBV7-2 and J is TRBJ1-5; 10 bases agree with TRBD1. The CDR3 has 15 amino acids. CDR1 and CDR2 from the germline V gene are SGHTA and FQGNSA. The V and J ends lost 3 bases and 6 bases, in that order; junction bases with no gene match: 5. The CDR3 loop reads CASSFLGTGAQPQHF. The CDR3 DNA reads TGTGCCAGCAGCTTCCTGGGGACAGGGGCTCAGCCCCAGCATTTT.

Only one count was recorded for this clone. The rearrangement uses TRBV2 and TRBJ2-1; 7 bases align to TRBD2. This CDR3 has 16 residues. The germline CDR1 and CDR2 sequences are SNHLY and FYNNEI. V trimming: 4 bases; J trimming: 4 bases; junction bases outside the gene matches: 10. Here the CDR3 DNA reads TGTGCCAGCAGTGTCTTGGTGGGGGGGTTGTACAATGAGCAGTTCTTC. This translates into CASSVLVGGLYNEQFF.

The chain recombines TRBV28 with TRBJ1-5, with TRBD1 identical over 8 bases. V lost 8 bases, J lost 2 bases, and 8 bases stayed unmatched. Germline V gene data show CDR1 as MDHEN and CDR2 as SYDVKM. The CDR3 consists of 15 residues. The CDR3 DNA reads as TGTGCCAGCGTCTCAGGGGGCGAAGGCAATCAGCCCCAGCATTTT. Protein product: CASVSGGEGNQPQHF.

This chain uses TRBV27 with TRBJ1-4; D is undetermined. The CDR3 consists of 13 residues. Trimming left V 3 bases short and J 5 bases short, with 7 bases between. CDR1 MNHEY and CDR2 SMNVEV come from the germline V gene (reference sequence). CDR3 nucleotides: TGTGCCAGCAGTTTGTGGCAAAATGAAAAACTGTTTTTT. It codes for CASSLWQNEKLFF.

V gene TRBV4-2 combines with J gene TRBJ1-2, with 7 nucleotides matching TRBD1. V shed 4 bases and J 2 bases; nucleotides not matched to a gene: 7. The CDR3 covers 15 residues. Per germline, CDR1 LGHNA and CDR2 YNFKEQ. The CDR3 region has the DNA TGTGCCAGCAGCCCCGGGGACAGCAGGAACTATGGCTACACCTTC. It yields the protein CASSPGDSRNYGYTF.

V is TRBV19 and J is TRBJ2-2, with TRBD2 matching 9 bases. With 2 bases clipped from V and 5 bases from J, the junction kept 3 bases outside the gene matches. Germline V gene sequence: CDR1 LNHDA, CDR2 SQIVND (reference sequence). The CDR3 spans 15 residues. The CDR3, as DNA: TGTGCCAGTAGTATACTAGCGGGAACGACCGGGGAGCTGTTTTTT. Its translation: CASSILAGTTGELFF.

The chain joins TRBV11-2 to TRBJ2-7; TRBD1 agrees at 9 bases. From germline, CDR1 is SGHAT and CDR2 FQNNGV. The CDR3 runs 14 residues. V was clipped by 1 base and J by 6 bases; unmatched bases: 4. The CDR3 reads CASSLGTGAGEQYF. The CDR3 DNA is TGTGCCAGCAGCTTAGGGACAGGGGCGGGCGAGCAGTACTTC.

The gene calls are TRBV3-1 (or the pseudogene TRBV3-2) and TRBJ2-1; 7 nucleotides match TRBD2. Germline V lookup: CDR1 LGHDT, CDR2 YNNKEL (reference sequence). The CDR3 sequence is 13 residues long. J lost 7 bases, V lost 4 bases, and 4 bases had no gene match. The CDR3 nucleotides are TGTGCCAGCAGCCGGGGGGGAGAGAATGAGCAGTTCTTC. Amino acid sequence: CASSRGGENEQFF.

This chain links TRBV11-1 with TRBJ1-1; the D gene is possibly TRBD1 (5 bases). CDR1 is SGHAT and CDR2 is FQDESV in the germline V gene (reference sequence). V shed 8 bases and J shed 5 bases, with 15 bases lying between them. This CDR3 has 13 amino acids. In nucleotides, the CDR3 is TGTGCCAGCGGTAAGACAGATAATACTGAAGCTTTCTTT. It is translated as CASGKTDNTEAFF.

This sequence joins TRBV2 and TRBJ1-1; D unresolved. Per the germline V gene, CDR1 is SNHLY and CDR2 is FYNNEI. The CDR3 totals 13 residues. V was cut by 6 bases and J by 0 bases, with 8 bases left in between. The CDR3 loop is CASSGEMNTEAFF. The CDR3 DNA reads TGTGCCAGCAGCGGGGAGATGAACACTGAAGCTTTCTTT. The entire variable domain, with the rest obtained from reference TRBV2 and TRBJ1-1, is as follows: EPEVTQTPSHQVTQMGQEVILRCVPISNHLYFYWYRQILGQKVEFLVSFYNNEISEKSEIFDDQFSVERPDGSNFTLKIRSTKLEDSAMYFCASSGEMNTEAFFGQGTRLTVV.

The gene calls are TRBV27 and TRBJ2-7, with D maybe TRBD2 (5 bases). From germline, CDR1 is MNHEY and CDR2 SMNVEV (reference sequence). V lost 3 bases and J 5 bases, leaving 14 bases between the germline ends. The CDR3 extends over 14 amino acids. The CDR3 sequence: CASSLRGFGDEQYF. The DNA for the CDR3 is TGTGCCAGCAGTTTGAGAGGGTTCGGCGACGAGCAGTACTTC.

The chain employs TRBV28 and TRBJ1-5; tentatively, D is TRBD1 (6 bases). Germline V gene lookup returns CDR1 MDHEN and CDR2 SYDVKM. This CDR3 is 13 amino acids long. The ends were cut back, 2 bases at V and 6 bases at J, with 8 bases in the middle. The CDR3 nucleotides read TGTGCCAGCAGTTTAATCAGGGGTCAGCCCCAGCATTTT. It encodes CASSLIRGQPQHF.

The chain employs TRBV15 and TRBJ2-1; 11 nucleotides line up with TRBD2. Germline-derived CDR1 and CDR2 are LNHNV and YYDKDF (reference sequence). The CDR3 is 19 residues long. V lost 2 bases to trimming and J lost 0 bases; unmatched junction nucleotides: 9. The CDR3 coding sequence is TGTGCCACCAGCAGATTCTCTAGCGGGGGGCCAGGCTCCTACAATGAGCAGTTCTTC. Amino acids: CATSRFSSGGPGSYNEQFF.

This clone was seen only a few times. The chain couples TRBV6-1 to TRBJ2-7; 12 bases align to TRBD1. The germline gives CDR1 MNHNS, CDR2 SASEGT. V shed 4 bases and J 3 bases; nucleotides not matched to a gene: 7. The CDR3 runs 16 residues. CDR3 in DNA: TGTGCCAGCAGTGGGGCCGGGACAGGGGGCTACTACGAGCAGTACTTC. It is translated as CASSGAGTGGYYEQYF.

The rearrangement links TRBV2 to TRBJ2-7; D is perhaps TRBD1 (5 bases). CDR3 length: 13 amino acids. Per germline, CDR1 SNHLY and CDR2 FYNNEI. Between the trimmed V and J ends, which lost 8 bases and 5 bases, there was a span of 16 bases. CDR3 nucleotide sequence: TGTGCCAGCCGCAGGGCAGGGAACCACGAGCAGTACTTC. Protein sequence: CASRRAGNHEQYF.